This T cell receptor (beta chain) comes out of a study of multiple sclerosis patients with progressive multifocal leukoencephalopathy. Data came from immunoSEQ multiplex PCR; TCRdb stores just in-frame clones and leaves some out. The sample lists around 28,000 clones, more than 75% occurring once. V was shortened by 1 base and J by 8 bases, with 17 bases between the two germline ends. The CDR3 covers 15 residues. Germline V gene lookup returns CDR1 SEHNR and CDR2 FQNEAQ (reference sequence). Time point described: before natalizumab initiation. J is TRBJ1-2 and V is TRBV7-9; no definite D call. The sequenced material came from PBMCs. The receptor's source is a human donor with multiple sclerosis. CDR3 protein: CASSLGVALGRGYTF. CDR3 coding DNA: TGTGCCAGCAGCTTAGGCGTGGCCCTAGGGCGGGGCTACACCTTC.